Listed below are T cell receptor beta chains from one sample, sequenced in a study of shared clonotypes between healthy human individuals. TCRdb keeps only in-frame clones here, not all; method: immunoSEQ multiplex PCR. The sample has about 1,800,000 clones; about 95% are singletons. The sample comprised naive CD8+ T cells sorted from blood. The receptors here all came from a man between 18 and 35 years old in good health. Each CDR3 is given with its conserved first and last residue. D genes are given only for firm matches. The size field is filled for only some rows; it gives once, few, many or a size class.

j_gene	d_gene	abundance	v_gene	CDR3aa	CDR3nt
TRBJ2-7	TRBD2	-	TRBV10-3	CAISESGRGAYEQYF	TGTGCCATCAGTGAGTCGGGGCGGGGGGCCTACGAGCAGTACTTC
TRBJ1-1	TRBD1	-	TRBV19	CASSTPGQKFEAFF	TGTGCCAGTAGTACTCCGGGACAGAAATTTGAAGCTTTCTTT
TRBJ2-1	-	-	TRBV29-1	CSVGEGPGEGLADNEQFF	TGCAGCGTTGGAGAGGGTCCGGGAGAGGGGCTCGCGGACAATGAGCAGTTCTTC
TRBJ2-7	TRBD1	-	TRBV6-5	CASSYDREGYEQYF	TGTGCCAGCAGTTACGACAGGGAAGGGTACGAGCAGTACTTC
TRBJ1-5	-	once	TRBV5-6	CASSLADTLEPQHF	TGTGCCAGCAGCTTGGCGGACACCCTAGAGCCCCAGCATTTT
TRBJ2-5	-	-	TRBV9	CASSTGWGQETQYF	TGTGCCAGCAGCACCGGGTGGGGGCAAGAGACCCAGTACTTC
TRBJ1-2	TRBD1	-	TRBV7-6	CASSLGQGLGYTF	TGTGCCAGCAGCTTAGGACAGGGGCTTGGCTACACCTTC
TRBJ2-2	-	once	TRBV6-1	CASCRLPNTGELFF	TGTGCCAGTTGTCGGCTTCCGAACACCGGGGAGCTGTTTTTT
TRBJ2-5	-	-	TRBV7-9	CASSDSFQETQYF	TGTGCCAGCAGCGACAGTTTCCAAGAGACCCAGTACTTC
TRBJ1-2	-	-	TRBV9	CASSVDISPLAF	TGTGCCAGCAGCGTAGACATCAGCCCTCTCGCCTTC
TRBJ2-5	-	-	TRBV27	CASSYFGERETQYF	TGTGCCAGCAGTTATTTTGGGGAAAGAGAGACCCAGTACTTC
TRBJ1-5	TRBD1	-	TRBV27	CASSSSSGQIDQPQHF	TGTGCCAGCAGTTCCTCGTCGGGACAGATAGATCAGCCCCAGCATTTT
TRBJ2-5	TRBD1	-	TRBV6-5	CASSVGQGLETQYF	TGTGCCAGCAGTGTGGGACAGGGGTTAGAGACCCAGTACTTC
TRBJ2-1	TRBD2	-	TRBV2	CASRIAGEGDNEQFF	TGTGCCAGCAGGATAGCGGGAGAGGGAGACAATGAGCAGTTCTTC
TRBJ2-3	TRBD2	-	TRBV13	CASSSWTSGGSTDTQYF	TGTGCCAGCAGCTCCTGGACTAGCGGGGGTTCCACAGATACGCAGTATTTT
TRBJ2-3	-	-	TRBV10-3	CAISESPSSTDTQYF	TGTGCCATCAGTGAGTCGCCCTCATCCACAGATACGCAGTATTTT